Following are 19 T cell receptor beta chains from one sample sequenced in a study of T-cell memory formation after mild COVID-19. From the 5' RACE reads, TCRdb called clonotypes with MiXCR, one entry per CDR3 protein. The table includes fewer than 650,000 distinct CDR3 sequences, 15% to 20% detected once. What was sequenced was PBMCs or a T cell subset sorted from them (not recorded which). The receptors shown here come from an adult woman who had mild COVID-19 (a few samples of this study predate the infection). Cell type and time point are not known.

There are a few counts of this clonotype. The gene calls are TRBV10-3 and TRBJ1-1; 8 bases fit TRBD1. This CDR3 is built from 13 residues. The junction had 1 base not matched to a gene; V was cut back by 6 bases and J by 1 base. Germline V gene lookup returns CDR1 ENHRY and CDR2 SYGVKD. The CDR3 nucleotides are TGTGCCATCAGGGACAGGGAGAACACTGAAGCTTTCTTT. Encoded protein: CAIRDRENTEAFF.

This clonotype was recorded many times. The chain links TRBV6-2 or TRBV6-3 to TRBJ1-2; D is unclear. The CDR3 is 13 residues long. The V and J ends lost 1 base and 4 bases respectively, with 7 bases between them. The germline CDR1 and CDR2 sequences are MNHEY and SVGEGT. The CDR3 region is CASSYYPIYGYTF. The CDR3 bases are TGTGCCAGCAGTTACTACCCTATCTATGGCTACACCTTC.

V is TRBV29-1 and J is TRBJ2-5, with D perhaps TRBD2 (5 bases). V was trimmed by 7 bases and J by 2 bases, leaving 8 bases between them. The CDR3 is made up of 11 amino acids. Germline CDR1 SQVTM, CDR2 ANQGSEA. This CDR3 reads CSGGSQETQYF. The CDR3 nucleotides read TGCAGCGGAGGGAGTCAAGAGACCCAGTACTTC.

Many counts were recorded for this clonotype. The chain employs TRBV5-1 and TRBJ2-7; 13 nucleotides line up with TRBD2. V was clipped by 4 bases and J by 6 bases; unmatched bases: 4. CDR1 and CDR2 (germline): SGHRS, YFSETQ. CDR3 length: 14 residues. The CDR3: CASSPGLAGVEQYF. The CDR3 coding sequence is TGCGCCAGCAGCCCCGGACTAGCGGGAGTCGAGCAGTACTTC.

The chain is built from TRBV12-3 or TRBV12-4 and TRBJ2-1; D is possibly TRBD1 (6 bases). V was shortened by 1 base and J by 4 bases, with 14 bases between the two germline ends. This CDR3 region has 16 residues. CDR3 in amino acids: CASSLGGGRIYNEQFF. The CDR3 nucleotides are TGTGCCAGCAGTTTAGGTGGGGGCAGGATTTACAATGAGCAGTTCTTC.

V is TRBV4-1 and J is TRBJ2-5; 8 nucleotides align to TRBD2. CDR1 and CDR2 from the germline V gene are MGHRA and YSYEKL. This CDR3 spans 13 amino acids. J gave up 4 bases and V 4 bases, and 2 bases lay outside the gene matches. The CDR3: CASSRREGETQYF. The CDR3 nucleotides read TGCGCCAGCAGCCGACGGGAGGGAGAGACCCAGTACTTC.

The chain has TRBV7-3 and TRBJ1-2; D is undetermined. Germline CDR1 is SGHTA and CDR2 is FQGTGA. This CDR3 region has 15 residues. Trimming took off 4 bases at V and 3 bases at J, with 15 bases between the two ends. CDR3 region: CASSSPTSLDYGYTF. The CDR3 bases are TGTGCCAGCAGCTCACCGACGAGCCTAGACTATGGCTACACCTTC. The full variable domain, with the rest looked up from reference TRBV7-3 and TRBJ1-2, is GAGVSQTPSNKVTEKGKYVELRCDPISGHTALYWYRQSLGQGPEFLIYFQGTGAADDSGLPNDRFFAVRPEGSVSTLKIQRTERGDSAVYLCASSSPTSLDYGYTFGSGTRLTVV.

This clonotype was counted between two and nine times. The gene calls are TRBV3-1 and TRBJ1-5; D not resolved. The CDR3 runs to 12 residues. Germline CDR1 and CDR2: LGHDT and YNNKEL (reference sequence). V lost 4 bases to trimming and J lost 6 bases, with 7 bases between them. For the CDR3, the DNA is TGTGCCAGCAGCCCCCTCGGTCAGCCCCAGCATTTT. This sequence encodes CASSPLGQPQHF.

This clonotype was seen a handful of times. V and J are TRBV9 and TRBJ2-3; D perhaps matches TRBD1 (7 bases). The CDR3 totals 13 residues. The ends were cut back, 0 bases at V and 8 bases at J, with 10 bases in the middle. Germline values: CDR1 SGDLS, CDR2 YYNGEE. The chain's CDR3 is CASSVDRGGTQYF. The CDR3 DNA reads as TGTGCCAGCAGCGTAGACAGGGGAGGTACGCAGTATTTT.

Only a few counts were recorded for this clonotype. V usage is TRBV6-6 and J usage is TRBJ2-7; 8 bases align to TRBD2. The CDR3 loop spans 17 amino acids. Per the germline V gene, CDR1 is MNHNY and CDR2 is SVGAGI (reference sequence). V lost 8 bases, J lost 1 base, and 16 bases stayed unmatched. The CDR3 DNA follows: TGTGCCAGCCAAGGGGATTATGGGCTAGCGGGTTCCTACGAGCAGTACTTC. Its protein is CASQGDYGLAGSYEQYF.

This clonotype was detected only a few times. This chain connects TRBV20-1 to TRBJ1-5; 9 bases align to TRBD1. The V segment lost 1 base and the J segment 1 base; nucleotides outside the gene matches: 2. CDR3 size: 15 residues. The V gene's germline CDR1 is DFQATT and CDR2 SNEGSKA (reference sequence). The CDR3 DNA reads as TGCAGTGCTAGAGGGACAGGGGAGAGCAATCAGCCCCAGCATTTT. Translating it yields CSARGTGESNQPQHF.

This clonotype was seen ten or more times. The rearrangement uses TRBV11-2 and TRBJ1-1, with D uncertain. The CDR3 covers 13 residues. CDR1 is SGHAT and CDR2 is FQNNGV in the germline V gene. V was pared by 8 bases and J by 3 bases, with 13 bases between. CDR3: CASAPGSHTEAFF. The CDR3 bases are TGTGCCAGCGCCCCCGGGAGTCACACTGAAGCTTTCTTT.

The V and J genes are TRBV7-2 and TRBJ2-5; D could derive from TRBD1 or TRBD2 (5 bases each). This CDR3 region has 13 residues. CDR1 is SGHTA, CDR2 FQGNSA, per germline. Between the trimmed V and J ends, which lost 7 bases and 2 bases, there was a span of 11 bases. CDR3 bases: TGTGCCAGCACCATGGGGGTACAAGAGACCCAGTACTTC. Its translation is CASTMGVQETQYF.

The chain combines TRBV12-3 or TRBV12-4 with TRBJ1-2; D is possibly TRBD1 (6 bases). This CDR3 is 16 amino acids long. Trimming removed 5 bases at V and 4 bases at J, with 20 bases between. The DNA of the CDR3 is TGTGCCAGCAGTCCCCTCGGGGGGCCTTCCGTCTATGGCTACACCTTC. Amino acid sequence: CASSPLGGPSVYGYTF.

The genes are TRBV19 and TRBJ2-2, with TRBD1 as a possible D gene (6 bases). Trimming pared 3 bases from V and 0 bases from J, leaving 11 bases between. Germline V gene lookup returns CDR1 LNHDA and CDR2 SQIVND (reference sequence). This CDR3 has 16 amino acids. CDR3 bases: TGTGCCAGTAGTATGAACAGGGTTCCGAACACCGGGGAGCTGTTTTTT. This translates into CASSMNRVPNTGELFF.

The DNA for the CDR3 is TGTGCCAGCAGCGACCGGGGCTACAGCACCGGGGAGCTGTTTTTT. It codes for CASSDRGYSTGELFF. The chain combines TRBV9 with TRBJ2-2; D tentatively fits TRBD1 or TRBD2 (5 bases each). The V gene lost 3 bases and the J gene lost 4 bases, with 13 bases spanning the gap. Germline V gene data show CDR1 as SGDLS and CDR2 as YYNGEE. The CDR3 sequence is 15 residues long. Combining the CDR3 with reference TRBV9 and TRBJ2-2 gives the whole variable domain DSGVTQTPKHLITATGQRVTLRCSPRSGDLSVYWYQQSLDQGLQFLIQYYNGEERAKGNILERFSAQQFPDLHSELNLSSLELGDSALYFCASSDRGYSTGELFFGEGSRLTVL.

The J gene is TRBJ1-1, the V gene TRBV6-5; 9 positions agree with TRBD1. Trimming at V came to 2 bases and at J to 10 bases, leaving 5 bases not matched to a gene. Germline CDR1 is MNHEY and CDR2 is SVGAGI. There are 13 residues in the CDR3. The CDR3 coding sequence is TGTGCCAGCAGTTACGGGACAGGGTGGGTAGCTTTCTTT. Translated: CASSYGTGWVAFF.

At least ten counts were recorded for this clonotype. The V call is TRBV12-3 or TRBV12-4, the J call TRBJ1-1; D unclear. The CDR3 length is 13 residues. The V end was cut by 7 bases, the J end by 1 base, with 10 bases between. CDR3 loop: CASILDSNTEAFF. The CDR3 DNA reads TGTGCCAGCATCCTAGACTCGAACACTGAAGCTTTCTTT.

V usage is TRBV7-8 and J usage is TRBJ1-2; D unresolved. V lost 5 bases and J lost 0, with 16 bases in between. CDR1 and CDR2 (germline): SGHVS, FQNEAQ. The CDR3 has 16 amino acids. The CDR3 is CASSPGWKQANYGYTF. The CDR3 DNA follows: TGTGCCAGCAGCCCTGGATGGAAGCAAGCTAACTATGGCTACACCTTC.